This T cell receptor beta chain was retrieved from a study of blood T cells in healthy people across ages (dated by TCRdb to 2013 to 2016). Background on the whole study: Template switching captured roughly one uniquely barcoded TCR beta cDNA molecule per two T cells in model experiments. To track age-related changes in TCR beta repertoire diversity, the study relied on deep sequencing normalized with unique cDNA molecular identifiers. Donors were grouped into four age groups: young (average 16 years), middle-aged (over 35), aged (around 60) and long-lived (82). To avoid experimental bias, donors of different ages were spread randomly across the sequencing lanes. For two donors (one aged 18 to 29 and one aged 80 or older), the study analyzed two additional independent replicas of 1 million unique cDNA reads from the same blood draw.

At the junction V is shortened by 0 bases and J by 0 bases, with 12 bases in between. From its cysteine to its phenylalanine, the CDR3 spans 17 amino acids. Kept here is only the CDR3 DNA, which spans 51 bases and is read in frame from base 1. From the germline V gene (reference sequence), CDR1 is LNHNV and CDR2 is YYDKDF. The donors were roughly 38 Caucasian individuals from Russia, aged about 6 to 95 years, who were systemically healthy. Each donor gave 8 to 10 milliliters of peripheral blood, collected into EDTA-treated Vacutainer tubes. Ficoll-Paque density-gradient centrifugation was used to isolate PBMCs, with at least 6 million obtained per sample. Trizol reagent was used to extract total RNA from the PBMCs, yielding at least 5 micrograms per sample. Naive CD45RAhigh/CD27high T cell percentages were measured by flow cytometry on a PBMC aliquot from every donor. What the work shows at the level of the full study, not this receptor alone: Donor CMV infection status was unknown, potentially confounding age-related changes in expanded clonotypes. Observed TCR beta diversity correlated strongly with the percentage of naive T cells measured by flow cytometry. Observed TCR beta diversity per million T cells fell roughly linearly with age, and a significant reduction was already apparent by age roughly 41. Estimates of total diversity from one million sequenced T cells were regarded as lower bounds and underestimates. Compared with the aged group, the long-lived group had more naive CD4+ T cells, fewer expanded clones and increased TCR diversity, suggesting age selection. Conclusive comparison of naive and antigen-experienced compartments was prevented by the profiling of bulk unsorted PBMCs.

The method behind the library was 5' RACE. The instrument given in TCRdb is Illumina HiSeq 2500. A second PCR of about 6 to 11 cycles was performed with a sample-barcoded 5' primer and a J-beta primer mix. A template-switch 5' adaptor carrying 12 random nucleotides introduced a unique molecular identifier onto each TCR beta cDNA molecule. Each sample yielded at least 3 million CDR3-containing paired-end reads. First-strand cDNA synthesis was performed from all RNA using the Mint cDNA synthesis kit, with priming by a TRBC-specific oligonucleotide. After uracil-DNA glycosylase treatment, a first 18-cycle PCR used universal primers M1SS and BC2_uni_R on all cDNA. From the authors' description of their analysis: Each sample was normalized by randomly selecting 1 million high-quality reads, each carrying a distinct molecular identifier. Reads sharing molecular identifiers were discarded rather than binned into consensus sequences. MiTCR, with a Q25 quality threshold and the strictest error-elimination algorithm, was used for CDR3 identification, clonotype clustering and error correction. A nonparametric unseen species model with Euler transformation was used to estimate a lower bound on total TCR beta diversity. Clones were called with MiXCR by TCRdb after fastp trimmed the public reads at Q25, and only in-frame beta chains were retained. Every CDR3 protein is listed once, alongside the most common genes and DNA of its rows. TCRdb, not the authors, supplied the V and J calls. The sample table shows 600,000 to 650,000 distinct CDR3 sequences, and 45% to 65% are seen once. Over 30% of the sample comes from the top ten.

This clonotype was recorded many times. Its antigen is still unknown. Base qualities were left out, and no much larger clone turns up one base away. The chain joins TRBV15 to TRBJ1-3; tentative D gene TRBD1, with 5 bases matching. This receptor was obtained from a man in his fifties or sixties in good health. Sequencing input: blood. The CDR3 is CATSRDRGLSSGNTIYF. The bases are TGTGCCACCAGCAGAGATAGGGGACTTAGCTCTGGAAACACCATATATTTT.